Listed below are T cell receptor beta chains from one sample, sequenced in a study of naive and memory T cell subsets. TCRdb analysed the 5' RACE reads with MiXCR anew, one entry per CDR3 protein. The data show 25,000 to 35,000 distinct CDR3 sequences, with roughly a sixth seen just once and 2% to 3% held by the top ten. The receptor source for this set is a female donor in good health. The CDR3 runs from the conserved cysteine through the conserved F or W.

j_call: TRBJ1-1
v_call: TRBV5-6
cdr3_aa: CASSPRDRGLVEAFF

j_call: TRBJ2-7
v_call: TRBV5-1
cdr3_aa: CASSLNRYEQYF

j_call: TRBJ1-5
v_call: TRBV11-1
cdr3_aa: CASSFGTDSNQPQHF

j_call: TRBJ2-4
v_call: TRBV20-1
cdr3_aa: CSARVRGGVKNIQYF

j_call: TRBJ2-3
v_call: TRBV5-1
cdr3_aa: CASSLGLAGTSTDTQYF

j_call: TRBJ1-1
v_call: TRBV29-1
cdr3_aa: CSVDVGRITEAFF

j_call: TRBJ2-2
v_call: TRBV7-9
cdr3_aa: CASSTGLAYTGELFF

j_call: TRBJ2-5
v_call: TRBV20-1
cdr3_aa: CSAKAGGTQYF

j_call: TRBJ2-7
v_call: TRBV12-3/TRBV12-4
cdr3_aa: CASSQGTSGGFFPSLGSF

j_call: TRBJ1-2
v_call: TRBV7-8
cdr3_aa: CASSLAPGRFYGYTF

j_call: TRBJ2-7
v_call: TRBV20-1
cdr3_aa: CSARAGRTYEQYF

j_call: TRBJ2-5
v_call: TRBV7-9
cdr3_aa: CASSLFGEGQETQYF

j_call: TRBJ2-1
v_call: TRBV10-1
cdr3_aa: CASSESTGYNEQFF

j_call: TRBJ2-5
v_call: TRBV6-6
cdr3_aa: CASRLGLGAGETQYF

j_call: TRBJ1-1
v_call: TRBV20-1
cdr3_aa: CSARDLLGNTEAFF

j_call: TRBJ1-2
v_call: TRBV5-1
cdr3_aa: CASSLEGGYGYTF

j_call: TRBJ2-4
v_call: TRBV11-2
cdr3_aa: CASSEGATRDIQYF

j_call: TRBJ2-7
v_call: TRBV4-1
cdr3_aa: CASSQAPSRAYEQYF

j_call: TRBJ2-7
v_call: TRBV27
cdr3_aa: CASSYQGRTYEQYF

j_call: TRBJ1-1
v_call: TRBV29-1
cdr3_aa: CSVEDWSGMNTEAFF

j_call: TRBJ1-6
v_call: TRBV20-1
cdr3_aa: CSARNQGSRSPLHF

j_call: TRBJ2-7
v_call: TRBV7-9
cdr3_aa: CASSLRGGGEQYF

j_call: TRBJ2-1
v_call: TRBV6-2/TRBV6-3
cdr3_aa: CASSYHLGQGSYNEQFF

j_call: TRBJ2-2
v_call: TRBV11-2
cdr3_aa: CASSLEARNTGELFF

j_call: TRBJ1-1
v_call: TRBV14
cdr3_aa: CASSQRTGRHTEAFF

j_call: TRBJ2-7
v_call: TRBV11-2
cdr3_aa: CASSSGWYEQYF

j_call: TRBJ2-7
v_call: TRBV4-2
cdr3_aa: CASSRGGQGTYEQYF

j_call: TRBJ1-1
v_call: TRBV5-1
cdr3_aa: CASSFVTTGNTEAFF

j_call: TRBJ1-2
v_call: TRBV7-2
cdr3_aa: CASSLEIHKDDSGYTF

j_call: TRBJ1-1
v_call: TRBV7-9
cdr3_aa: CASSYGTLLTEAFF

j_call: TRBJ2-5
v_call: TRBV18
cdr3_aa: CASSPPTWYGTQYF

j_call: TRBJ1-5
v_call: TRBV6-5
cdr3_aa: CASRGTGDQPQHF

j_call: TRBJ2-5
v_call: TRBV5-1
cdr3_aa: CASSRRQGNVYQETQYF

j_call: TRBJ2-7
v_call: TRBV27
cdr3_aa: CASRQGVEQYF

j_call: TRBJ1-2
v_call: TRBV4-2
cdr3_aa: CASSPLFRDRVRYYGYTF

j_call: TRBJ1-5
v_call: TRBV7-2
cdr3_aa: CASSRGWGQPQHF

j_call: TRBJ2-7
v_call: TRBV20-1
cdr3_aa: CSASGGGLDYEQYF

j_call: TRBJ1-5
v_call: TRBV7-9
cdr3_aa: CASSLGVSNQPQHF

j_call: TRBJ2-2
v_call: TRBV12-5
cdr3_aa: CASASPRGGGSTGELFF

j_call: TRBJ2-3
v_call: TRBV5-1
cdr3_aa: CASSLVLPTDTQYF

j_call: TRBJ2-3
v_call: TRBV20-1
cdr3_aa: CSARGPSFTDTQYF

j_call: TRBJ1-1
v_call: TRBV5-1
cdr3_aa: CASSLWDRNTEAFF

j_call: TRBJ1-1
v_call: TRBV4-1
cdr3_aa: CASSQDTGHGTEAFF

j_call: TRBJ2-7
v_call: TRBV20-1
cdr3_aa: CSARFARGGSYEQYF

j_call: TRBJ2-5
v_call: TRBV5-1
cdr3_aa: CASSPRTLQGETQYF

j_call: TRBJ1-6
v_call: TRBV7-9
cdr3_aa: CASRRGQGIISSYNSPLHF

j_call: TRBJ2-7
v_call: TRBV5-1
cdr3_aa: CASSLQGGSYEQYF

j_call: TRBJ1-3
v_call: TRBV10-2
cdr3_aa: CASSRPEGNTIYF

j_call: TRBJ2-5
v_call: TRBV7-3
cdr3_aa: CASSLTSAQETQYF

j_call: TRBJ2-7
v_call: TRBV6-5
cdr3_aa: CASSFSSNYEQYF

j_call: TRBJ2-3
v_call: TRBV6-5
cdr3_aa: CASSLGGVSTDTQYF

j_call: TRBJ1-1
v_call: TRBV6-5
cdr3_aa: CASSYSTVRTGARNTEAFF